The 32 T cell receptor beta chains listed next were all sequenced from one sample in a study. The sorted Tregs were CD4+CD25+CD127-/low cells. The TRBV12-4/TRBJ1-2 clonotypes were amplified using barcode primers with ligated adaptors. TCRdb ran MiXCR on the multiplex PCR reads and lists one entry per CDR3 protein. Among under 600 distinct CDR3 sequences listed, about 7.2% were seen once. Sequencing input: tumor-infiltrating Tregs sorted from the breast tumor. These TCRs come from a female donor with breast cancer.

This CDR3 reads CASTLTGQGSYGYTF. Written as DNA, the CDR3 is TGTGCCAGCACCTTGACCGGACAGGGCTCCTATGGCTACACCTTC. The chain is built from TRBV12-3 or TRBV12-4 and TRBJ1-2; 8 bases agree with TRBD1. There are 15 residues in the CDR3. Trimming took 7 bases from V and 4 from J; bases not matched to a gene: 11.

This clonotype was picked up a small number of times. The chain carries TRBV12-3 or TRBV12-4 and TRBJ1-2; 9 bases map to TRBD1. With V trimmed by 6 bases and J by 0 bases, 8 bases remained unmatched. The CDR3 has 16 amino acids. This CDR3 is CASRTGQGLSNYGYTF. CDR3 coding DNA: TGTGCCAGCAGGACCGGACAGGGGCTCTCTAACTATGGCTACACCTTC.

This clonotype is labeled as large (0.1 to 1%). The rearrangement links TRBV12-3 or TRBV12-4 to TRBJ1-2, with 8 nucleotides matching TRBD1. The CDR3 spans 16 residues. V lost 6 bases to trimming and J lost 1 base; unmatched junction nucleotides: 10. The CDR3 nucleotides read TGTGCCAGCAGACCCAGGGACAGGTGGCTTAACTATGGCTACACCTTC. Its protein product is CASRPRDRWLNYGYTF.

This clonotype ranks as large. The gene calls are TRBV12-3 or TRBV12-4 and TRBJ1-2; TRBD1 is a possible D gene (5 bases). The germline V and J ends were trimmed by 3 bases and 4 bases, with 12 bases remaining between them. The CDR3 runs to 14 residues. The CDR3 loop is CASSFEGIGYGYTF. The CDR3 DNA is TGTGCCAGCAGTTTTGAGGGGATCGGCTATGGCTACACCTTC.

This clonotype rates as large. CDR3 amino acids: CASSLTQGLGGYTF. CDR3 coding DNA: TGTGCCAGCAGTTTAACCCAAGGACTGGGAGGCTACACCTTC. The chain links TRBV12-3 or TRBV12-4 to TRBJ1-2; D uncertain. The CDR3 length is 14 residues. Trimming removed 2 bases from V and 8 bases from J, with 15 bases in between.

This clonotype is termed large. The chain recombines TRBV12-3 or TRBV12-4 with TRBJ1-2, with 7 positions matching TRBD1. The CDR3 loop spans 14 amino acids. The V segment lost 5 bases and the J segment 4 bases; nucleotides outside the gene matches: 7. The CDR3 sequence: CASSQSTGRYGYTF. The CDR3 DNA reads TGTGCCAGCAGTCAATCGACAGGGCGCTATGGCTACACCTTC.

This clonotype is classed as medium-sized. The chain recombines TRBV12-3 or TRBV12-4 with TRBJ1-2; D is ambiguous. The CDR3 contains 13 residues. V was cut by 1 base and J by 6 bases, with 9 bases left in between. DNA of the CDR3: TGTGCCAGCAGTTTAGGTGAATCGGATGGCTACACCTTC. Translating it yields CASSLGESDGYTF.

The genes are TRBV12-3 or TRBV12-4 and TRBJ1-2; tentative D call: TRBD1 (6 bases). This CDR3 is 12 amino acids long. The V end was cut by 6 bases, the J end by 5 bases, with 10 bases between. CDR3 loop: CASRTGQYGYTF. DNA for the CDR3: TGTGCCAGCAGGACCGGACAGTATGGCTACACCTTC.

This clonotype ranks as large. V usage is TRBV12-3 or TRBV12-4 and J usage is TRBJ1-2; the D is unclear. This CDR3 spans 13 amino acids. Deletions cut 2 bases from V and 4 bases from J, with 8 bases between. The CDR3: CASSLSTSYGYTF. CDR3 DNA: TGTGCCAGCAGTTTATCCACCTCCTATGGCTACACCTTC.

This clonotype ranks as medium-sized (0.01 to 0.1%). The V gene is TRBV12-3 or TRBV12-4, the J gene TRBJ1-2; D is perhaps TRBD1 (5 bases). The CDR3 spans 14 residues. Trimming removed 1 base from V and 8 bases from J, with 14 bases in between. CDR3 in amino acids: CASSLGNRRDGYTF. The CDR3 DNA sequence: TGTGCCAGCAGTTTAGGAAACAGGAGGGACGGCTACACCTTC.

The table lists this clonotype with many counts. This chain uses TRBV12-3 or TRBV12-4 with TRBJ1-2; TRBD1 matches at 8 bases. CDR3 length equals 15 residues. J was trimmed by 5 bases and V by 6 bases; bases with no gene match: 11. The CDR3 protein is CASRRLPGTGYGYTF. CDR3 bases: TGTGCCAGCAGGAGACTTCCCGGGACAGGTTATGGCTACACCTTC.

This clonotype is deemed medium-sized. The rearrangement links TRBV12-3 or TRBV12-4 to TRBJ1-2; 9 positions agree with TRBD1. The CDR3 length is 15 residues. The trim removed 6 bases at V and 4 bases at J, leaving 9 bases unmatched. CDR3 amino acids: CASRPPGQGLYGYTF. The CDR3 DNA sequence: TGTGCCAGCAGGCCACCGGGACAGGGACTCTATGGCTACACCTTC.

The chain has TRBV12-3 or TRBV12-4 and TRBJ1-2; D is uncertain. V dropped 3 bases and J dropped 7 bases, with 15 bases sitting between them. The CDR3 has 14 residues. The CDR3: CASSFKGGTIGYTF. The DNA of the CDR3 is TGTGCCAGCAGTTTTAAGGGCGGAACGATTGGCTACACCTTC.

By sample share, this clonotype is medium-sized. The chain combines TRBV12-3 or TRBV12-4 with TRBJ1-2; no reliable D call. Trimming shortened V by 2 bases and J by 6 bases, and 10 bases separated the two germline ends. The CDR3 totals 13 residues. CDR3 in amino acids: CASSLRWTDGYTF. CDR3 in DNA: TGTGCCAGCAGTTTAAGGTGGACGGATGGCTACACCTTC.

By share of the sample, this clonotype is medium-sized. The chain recombines TRBV12-3 or TRBV12-4 with TRBJ1-2; 8 positions match TRBD1. The length of the CDR3 is 17 residues. V was pared by 3 bases and J by 7 bases, with 16 bases of the junction left unmatched. CDR3 protein: CASSLGGTGTLVVGYTF. CDR3 sequence (DNA): TGTGCCAGCAGTTTGGGAGGGACAGGAACTTTAGTGGTTGGCTACACCTTC.

This clonotype showed up many times. V and J are TRBV12-3 or TRBV12-4 and TRBJ1-2; possibly TRBD1 for D (6 bases). The CDR3 has 13 residues. V shed 2 bases and J shed 2 bases, with 6 bases lying between them. In DNA, the CDR3 is TGTGCCAGCAGTTTAACAGGGAACTATGGCTACACCTTC. This gives the protein CASSLTGNYGYTF.

This clonotype is medium-sized (0.01 to 0.1%) in the sample. The chain is built from TRBV12-3 or TRBV12-4 and TRBJ1-2, with D possibly being TRBD1 (5 bases). The CDR3 contains 13 residues. V lost 4 bases to trimming and J lost 5 bases, with 11 bases between them. CDR3 bases: TGTGCCAGCAGTTCCGGGACGGAGTATGGCTACACCTTC. It translates to CASSSGTEYGYTF.

By sample fraction, this clonotype is large (0.1 to 1%). V usage is TRBV12-3 or TRBV12-4 and J usage is TRBJ1-2, with D tentatively TRBD1 (5 bases). Trimming cost V 5 bases and J 1 base, with 14 bases left between them. CDR3 length: 15 amino acids. CDR3 sequence: CASSLQKGDNYGYTF. CDR3 bases: TGTGCCAGCAGTCTCCAGAAAGGGGATAACTATGGCTACACCTTC.

This clonotype was detected only once. CDR3 protein: CASRPDYGYTF. CDR3 nucleotide sequence: TGTGCCAGCAGGCCCGACTATGGCTACACCTTC. The gene calls are TRBV12-3 or TRBV12-4 and TRBJ1-2; D remains ambiguous. V was clipped by 6 bases and J by 3 bases, with 5 bases between them. The CDR3 extends over 11 amino acids.

This clonotype counts as large. The CDR3 loop is CASSLLTRGGGYTF. For the CDR3, the DNA is TGTGCCAGCAGTCTCTTAACTCGGGGTGGAGGCTACACCTTC. The chain uses TRBV12-3 or TRBV12-4 and TRBJ1-2; D gene ambiguous. The CDR3 length is 14 residues. V lost 5 bases to trimming and J lost 8 bases, with 18 bases between them.

This clonotype was observed at least ten times. The V gene is TRBV12-3 or TRBV12-4, the J gene TRBJ1-2; possible D gene TRBD1, 5 bases. The CDR3 has 14 residues. V lost 7 bases and J lost 4, with 16 bases in between. DNA of the CDR3: TGTGCCAGCACTAGAAGGACGAGGGGCTATGGCTACACCTTC. It yields the protein CASTRRTRGYGYTF.

This clonotype was observed many times. This chain links TRBV12-3 or TRBV12-4 with TRBJ1-2; D perhaps matches TRBD1 (5 bases). The V and J ends lost 3 bases and 4 bases respectively, with 9 bases between them. The CDR3 loop spans 13 amino acids. CDR3 in DNA: TGTGCCAGCAGTTTTGGGGACCCCTATGGCTACACCTTC. It translates to CASSFGDPYGYTF.

This clonotype has at least ten counts. The V and J genes are TRBV12-3 or TRBV12-4 and TRBJ1-2; D ambiguous. Trimming pared 2 bases from V and 0 bases from J, leaving 7 bases between. This CDR3 comprises 14 residues. DNA of the CDR3: TGTGCCAGCAGTTTACAGCTCACTAACTATGGCTACACCTTC. It codes for CASSLQLTNYGYTF.

In its sample, this clonotype is medium-sized. The V call is TRBV12-3 or TRBV12-4, the J call TRBJ1-2; D not certain. Trimming removed 6 bases at V and 2 bases at J, with 10 bases between. The CDR3 loop spans 13 amino acids. In nucleotides, the CDR3 is TGTGCCAGCAGCCCAACAACCAACTATGGCTACACCTTC. Amino acids: CASSPTTNYGYTF.

This clonotype is termed medium-sized. The rearrangement uses TRBV12-3 or TRBV12-4 and TRBJ1-2; D gene uncertain. The V and J ends lost 6 bases and 8 bases respectively, with 22 bases between them. The CDR3 is made up of 15 amino acids. This chain's CDR3 is CASSPSMGIERGYTF. The CDR3 DNA follows: TGTGCCAGCAGCCCCTCCATGGGAATAGAACGAGGCTACACCTTC.

Relative to its sample, this clonotype is large. CDR3 sequence: CASRPDAGDYTF. DNA of the CDR3: TGTGCCAGCAGGCCCGACGCCGGGGATTACACCTTC. The rearrangement joins TRBV12-3 or TRBV12-4 to TRBJ1-2; D call uncertain. The CDR3 contains 12 residues. The ends were cut back, 6 bases at V and 11 bases at J, with 16 bases in the middle.

By its share, this clonotype is medium-sized. The gene calls are TRBV12-3 or TRBV12-4 and TRBJ1-2; D unclear. V gave up 3 bases and J gave up 2 bases, with 7 bases separating them. CDR3 length: 13 amino acids. The CDR3 nucleotides read TGTGCCAGCAGTTTGGGCAGGAACTATGGCTACACCTTC. Translated, it gives CASSLGRNYGYTF.

By its share, this clonotype is medium-sized. The genes are TRBV12-3 or TRBV12-4 and TRBJ1-2, with D hard to call. The CDR3 runs to 14 residues. Trimming pared 2 bases from V and 3 bases from J, leaving 10 bases between. The CDR3 nucleotides read TGTGCCAGCAGTTTATGGAGGCGGGACTATGGCTACACCTTC. This encodes CASSLWRRDYGYTF.

This clonotype is categorized as large. The V call is TRBV12-3 or TRBV12-4, the J call TRBJ1-2, with D maybe TRBD1 (5 bases). The CDR3 spans 13 residues. Trimming took 3 bases from V and 6 from J, leaving 11 bases between them. CDR3 protein: CASSFRQGDGYTF. CDR3 bases: TGTGCCAGCAGTTTTCGGCAGGGTGATGGCTACACCTTC.

In this sample, this clonotype is hyperexpanded. This sequence joins TRBV12-3 or TRBV12-4 and TRBJ1-2; TRBD1 might be the D (5 bases). Trimming took off 8 bases at V and 4 bases at J, with 8 bases between the two ends. There are 11 residues in the CDR3. The CDR3 DNA is TGTGCCAGCGGGGCACCCTATGGCTACACCTTC. It is translated as CASGAPYGYTF.

The rearrangement links TRBV12-3 or TRBV12-4 to TRBJ1-2; TRBD1 agrees at 7 bases. This CDR3 is 13 amino acids long. The ends lost 5 bases at V and 4 bases at J; junction bases unmatched: 4. As DNA, the CDR3 is TGTGCCAGCAGTCCGGACAGGACCTATGGCTACACCTTC. This sequence encodes CASSPDRTYGYTF.

Judged by abundance, this clonotype is medium-sized. The gene calls are TRBV12-3 or TRBV12-4 and TRBJ1-2; D unclear. Deletions cut 5 bases from V and 3 bases from J, with 22 bases between. The CDR3 covers 17 residues. The CDR3 DNA follows: TGTGCCAGCAGTAATGCCTTCCGTCCGGCGGCCCACTATGGCTACACCTTC. This gives the protein CASSNAFRPAAHYGYTF.